This T cell receptor (beta chain) was identified in a study of blood T cell repertoires in COVID-19. Study summary: In each case, the material was cDNA or gDNA derived from T cells, B-cell-depleted T cells, or PBMCs.

Data came from immunoSEQ multiplex PCR; TCRdb stores just in-frame clones and leaves some out. Here the sample spans 200,000 to 300,000 clones, about 86% being singletons. CDR3 size: 15 residues. Germline values: CDR1 SGHRS, CDR2 YFSETQ. Trimming took 4 bases from V and 3 from J; bases not matched to a gene: 7. This clone has just one count. The specimen was peripheral blood. J is TRBJ2-7 and V is TRBV5-1; 10 bases map to TRBD2. The sequence derives from a woman aged 25-40 years who had recovered from COVID-19. CDR3 in amino acids: CASSPSSGSYYEQYF. Here the CDR3 DNA reads TGCGCCAGCAGCCCTTCTAGCGGGAGTTACTACGAGCAGTACTTC.